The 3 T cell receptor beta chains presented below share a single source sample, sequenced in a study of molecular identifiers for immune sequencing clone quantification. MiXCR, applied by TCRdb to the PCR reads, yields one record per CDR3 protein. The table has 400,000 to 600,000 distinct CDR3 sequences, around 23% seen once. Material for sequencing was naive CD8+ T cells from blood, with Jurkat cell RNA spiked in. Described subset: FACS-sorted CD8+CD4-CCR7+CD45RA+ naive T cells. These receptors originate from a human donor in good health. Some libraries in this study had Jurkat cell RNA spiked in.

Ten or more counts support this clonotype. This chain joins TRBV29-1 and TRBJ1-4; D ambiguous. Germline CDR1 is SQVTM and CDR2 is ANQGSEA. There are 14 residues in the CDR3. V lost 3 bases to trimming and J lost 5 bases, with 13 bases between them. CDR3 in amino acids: CSVDEDGTNEKLFF. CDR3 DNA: TGCAGCGTTGACGAGGACGGAACAAATGAAAAACTGTTTTTT.

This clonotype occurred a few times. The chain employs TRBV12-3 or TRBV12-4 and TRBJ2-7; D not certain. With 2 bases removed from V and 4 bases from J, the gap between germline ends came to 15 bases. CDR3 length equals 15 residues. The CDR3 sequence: CASSLILAVEYEQYF. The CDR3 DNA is TGTGCCAGCAGTTTAATTCTGGCTGTAGAGTACGAGCAGTACTTC.

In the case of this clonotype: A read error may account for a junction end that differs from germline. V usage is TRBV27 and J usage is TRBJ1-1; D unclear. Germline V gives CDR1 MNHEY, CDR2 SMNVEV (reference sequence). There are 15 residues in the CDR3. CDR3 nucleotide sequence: TGTGTCAGCAGTTTATCGAGGGTCATGAACACTGAAGCTTTCTTT. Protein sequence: CVSSLSRVMNTEAFF.